Sequencing of this T cell receptor beta chain was carried out in a study of T cells in Graves' hyperthyroidism and ophthalmopathy. The study, taken as a whole, reports: Median prediction lead before ophthalmopathy onset was 6 to 8 months with the model. Ophthalmopathy stood apart from stable hyperthyroidism in a 13 V-J model. Most thyroid clonotypes expanded above 0.001 were also detected in blood.

What was amplified from RNA transcripts were TCR beta CDR3 regions. First-round RT-PCR targeting the TCR CDR3 was performed with the HTBI primer set. TCRdb analysed the multiplex PCR reads with MiXCR anew, one entry per CDR3 protein. The sample consists of hundreds of thousands of distinct CDR3 sequences, about a fifth of them appearing once. Active moderate-to-severe ophthalmopathy, Clinical Activity Score at least 3, NOSPECS at least 4, under 3 months' duration. V was pared by 5 bases and J by 7 bases, with 13 bases of the junction left unmatched. Per the germline V gene, CDR1 is LNHDA and CDR2 is SQIVND (reference sequence). This CDR3 contains 18 residues. The sample holds a few counts of this clonotype. Its antigen remains unidentified.

The TCR sequence derives from a young man with Graves' ophthalmopathy. Sample: blood. V is TRBV19 and J is TRBJ2-1; the match to TRBD2 covers 14 bases. The CDR3 DNA reads as TGTGCCAGTAGTTGGGGACTAGCGGGAGAGGCGACTGGAAATGAGCAGTTCTTC. It specifies CASSWGLAGEATGNEQFF. The full variable domain, completed using reference TRBV19 and TRBJ2-1, is DGGITQSPKYLFRKEGQNVTLSCEQNLNHDAMYWYRQDPGQGLRLIYYSQIVNDFQKGDIAEGYSVSREKKESFPLTVTSAQKNPTAFYLCASSWGLAGEATGNEQFFGPGTRLTVL.